The present T cell receptor beta chain was sequenced within a study of vaccination and CD4 T cells after COVID-19. Treatment here: roughly 10-day PBMC culture with coronavirus spike peptide pools or control peptides (ViraFEST assay). Sequencing of the DNA from cultured CD4+ T cells was carried out with the Oncomine TCR Beta short-read assay. CD4+ T cells were cultured, and genomic DNA was extracted from them. MiXCR was run by TCRdb on the PCR reads, yielding one entry per CDR3 protein. The data hold over 3,000 distinct CDR3 sequences, with approximately 16% observed a single time. Judged by abundance, this clonotype is medium-sized. Its antigen is undetermined. Germline V lookup: CDR1 SNHLY, CDR2 FYNNEI. The ends were cut back, 6 bases at V and 7 bases at J, with 16 bases in the middle. The CDR3 length is 13 residues.

The chain links TRBV2 to TRBJ2-7; D might be TRBD2 (7 bases). The sequence was obtained from a human donor who had recovered from COVID-19. Sequencing was done on a sample of CD4+ T cells from blood, cultured in vitro. For the CDR3, the DNA is TGTGCCAGCAGCGGTCTCGGGGGGCTAGAGCAGTACTTC. This sequence encodes CASSGLGGLEQYF.